The following is a TCR beta chain sequence with its context. No antigen is known for it. This CDR3 has 16 amino acids. V lost 4 bases, J lost 6 bases, and 13 bases stayed unmatched. Germline V CDR1 and CDR2: SGHNT, YYREEE (reference sequence). TCRdb's copy holds only in-frame clones and misses some; the assay was immunoSEQ multiplex PCR. Among about 9,800 clones listed, 61% were seen once. The sample originates from a study of neoadjuvant anti-PD-1 for oral cavity cancer. Findings and limits, study-wide: Each response group had just a few patients in TCR analyses.

Time point here: after neoadjuvant nivolumab, at surgical resection. Patients had newly diagnosed, untreated stage II-IVA oral cavity squamous cell carcinoma. Patients had HPV-negative, locally advanced oral cavity squamous cell carcinoma. Blood cells were analyzed directly, without culture or expansion. The material sequenced was PBMCs, taken after nivolumab (anti-PD-1) treatment. The chain carries TRBV5-4 and TRBJ2-7; TRBD1 matches 10 bases. The source of this sequence is a person between 40 and 85 years old with oral cavity squamous cell carcinoma. CDR3 DNA: TGTGCCAGCAGCCCCGGGGAAAGACAGGGGGCTGGCGAGCAGTACTTC. Amino acid sequence: CASSPGERQGAGEQYF.